This note documents a single TCR beta chain sequence. Its cognate antigen is unknown. Trimming removed 3 bases at V and 0 bases at J, with 11 bases between. Germline V gene lookup returns CDR1 SGHKS and CDR2 YYEKEE (reference sequence). The CDR3 is 15 amino acids. The data are from a study of T cell repertoires in cytomegalovirus infection. Study-wide context: Public TCR beta signature analysis indicated the presence of both CMV infection and matching HLA type.

One entry per CDR3 protein results from TCRdb running MiXCR on the reads. Found here are roughly 760,000 distinct CDR3 sequences, 35% to 45% of them singletons; the top ten hold about 2.8%. Study observations and caveats: People with CMV and the relevant HLA were identified by cumulative public TCR beta family frequency. Dominating the ex vivo response were HLA-C-restricted CMV-specific TCR beta clonotypes.

Sequences were obtained from PBMCs. The receptor was isolated from a human donor in good health (CMV status not recorded). Some clones in this sample may be carry-over from other donors' samples. This rearrangement joins TRBV5-5 to TRBJ2-3; D uncertain. CDR3 nucleotide sequence: TGTGCCAGCAGCTGGGTTGAGCCTAGCACAGATACGCAGTATTTT. Amino acid sequence: CASSWVEPSTDTQYF.